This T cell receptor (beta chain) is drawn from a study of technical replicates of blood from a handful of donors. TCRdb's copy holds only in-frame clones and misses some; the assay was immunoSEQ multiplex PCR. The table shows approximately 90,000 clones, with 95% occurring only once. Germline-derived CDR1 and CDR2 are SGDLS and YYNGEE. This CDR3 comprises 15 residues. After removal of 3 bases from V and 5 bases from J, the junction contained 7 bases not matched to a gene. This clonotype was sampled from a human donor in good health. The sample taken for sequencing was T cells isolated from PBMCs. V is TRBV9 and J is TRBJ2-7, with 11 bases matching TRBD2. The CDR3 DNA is TGTGCCAGCAGCGGAGGGTCTAGCGGGGGGCACGAGCAGTACTTC. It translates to CASSGGSSGGHEQYF.